This T cell receptor (beta chain) is from a study of CD4 T cells in relation to SARS-CoV-2 and coronaviruses. As for the study in general: Crossreactive spike epitopes shared across donors were mapped to their HLA restriction.

Data came from immunoSEQ multiplex PCR; TCRdb stores just in-frame clones and leaves some out. The sample lists some 42,000 clones, around 89% occurring once. Germline values: CDR1 SGHTA, CDR2 FQGTGA. This CDR3 comprises 14 residues. V lost 8 bases and J lost 4; bases outside the gene matches: 8. Cryopreserved PBMCs were CD4-enriched, then split into naive and memory cells. The study's findings and limits: In approximately 70% of donors, memory CD4+ clonotypes crossrecognized SARS-CoV-2 and at least one common cold coronavirus spike. Each donor contributed either pre-pandemic or post-infection samples, not both.

With respect to this clone: What it binds is not known.

The rearrangement links TRBV7-3 to TRBJ2-1, with 7 positions matching TRBD1. The specimen was memory CD4+ T cells from PBMCs. The clonotype comes from an adult with COVID-19. The CDR3 loop reads CASGVGGPYNEQFF. In DNA, the CDR3 is TGTGCCAGCGGAGTAGGGGGCCCATACAATGAGCAGTTCTTC.